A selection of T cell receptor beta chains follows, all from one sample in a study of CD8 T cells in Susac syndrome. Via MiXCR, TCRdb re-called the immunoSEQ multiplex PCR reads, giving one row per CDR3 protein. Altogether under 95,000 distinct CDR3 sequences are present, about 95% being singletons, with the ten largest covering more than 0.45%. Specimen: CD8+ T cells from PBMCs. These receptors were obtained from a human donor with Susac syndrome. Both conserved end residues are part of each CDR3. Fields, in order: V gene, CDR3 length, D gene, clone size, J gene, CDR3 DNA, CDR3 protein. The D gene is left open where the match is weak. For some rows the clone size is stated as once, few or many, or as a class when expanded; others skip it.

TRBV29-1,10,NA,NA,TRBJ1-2,TGCAGCGTTGAAGCCCAGGGCTACACCTTC,CSVEAQGYTF
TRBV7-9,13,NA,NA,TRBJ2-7,TGTGCCAGCAGCTCCGAGGGGGGCTACGAGCAGTACTTC,CASSSEGGYEQYF
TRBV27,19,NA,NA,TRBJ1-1,TGTGCCAGCAGTTTATCCAGGGACGGAGTCTACCTCGCGTCCACTGAAGCTTTCTTT,CASSLSRDGVYLASTEAFF
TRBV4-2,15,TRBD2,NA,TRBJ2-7,TGTGCCAGCAGCCCAAAGACTAGCGGGTCCTACGAGCAGTACTTC,CASSPKTSGSYEQYF
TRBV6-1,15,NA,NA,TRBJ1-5,TGTGCCAGCTTAAAGAACGATTATAGCAATCAGCCCCAGCATTTT,CASLKNDYSNQPQHF
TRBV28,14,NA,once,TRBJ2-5,TGTGCCAGCACCAAGAGCACTCTTCAAGAGACCCAGTACTTC,CASTKSTLQETQYF
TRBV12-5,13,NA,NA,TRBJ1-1,TGTGCTAGTGGTTCCACGGGTAACACTGAAGCTTTCTTT,CASGSTGNTEAFF
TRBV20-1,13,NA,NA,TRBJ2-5,TGCAGTGCTAGGGAGGCCGCCCAAGAGACCCAGTACTTC,CSAREAAQETQYF
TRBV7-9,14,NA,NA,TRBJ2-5,TGTGCCAGCAGCTTAGGTCTTTTAGAAGAGACCCAGTACTTC,CASSLGLLEETQYF
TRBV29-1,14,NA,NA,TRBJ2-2,TGCAGCGTTGAAGATCCACCCAGCGCCGGGGAGCTGTTTTTT,CSVEDPPSAGELFF
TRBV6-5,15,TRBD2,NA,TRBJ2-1,TGTGCCAGCAGTTACTCGAGTCTAGCGGGAGAACAGCAGTTCTTC,CASSYSSLAGEQQFF
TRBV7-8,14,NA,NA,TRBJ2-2,TGTGCCAGCAGCTTAGGAGGGGCATCCGGGGAGCTGTTTTTT,CASSLGGASGELFF
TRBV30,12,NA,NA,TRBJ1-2,TGTGCCTGGAGTGTAAAGGGTAATGGCTACACCTTC,CAWSVKGNGYTF
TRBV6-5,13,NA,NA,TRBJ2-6,TGTGCCAGCAGCAACTCTGGGGCCAACGTCCTGACTTTC,CASSNSGANVLTF
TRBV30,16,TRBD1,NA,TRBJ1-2,TGTGCCTGGAGACGCGGGACAGCGGACTATTATGGGGGCTACACCTTC,CAWRRGTADYYGGYTF
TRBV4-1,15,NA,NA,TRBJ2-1,TGCGCCAGCAGCCAAGCCTCAGGGGTAACCAGTGAGCAGTTCTTC,CASSQASGVTSEQFF
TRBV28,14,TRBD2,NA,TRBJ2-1,TGTGCCAGCATACCAGCGGGAGAGAGCAATGAGCAGTTCTTC,CASIPAGESNEQFF